The rows below give T cell receptor beta chains drawn from one sample of a study of blood T cell repertoires in COVID-19. Repertoires were generated with immunoSEQ multiplex PCR, while TCRdb's copy carries only in-frame clones and drops some. The sample shows roughly 250,000 clones, 85% to 90% of them seen only once. Sequenced sample: PBMCs or T cells enriched from blood (not recorded which). The origin of the receptors is a woman between 50 and 59 years old who had recovered from COVID-19. CDR3s include the opening cysteine and the closing phenylalanine or tryptophan.

v_gene	CDR3aa
TRBV11-2	CASSPYNRDGNTIYF
TRBV27	CASSLGVQGQNEQYF
TRBV6-5	CASSSLVHRAGYTF
TRBV16	CASSLTKQGNTIYF
TRBV10-3	CAISEGLGGSNQPQHF
TRBV28	CASSLQGGLWTQPQHF
TRBV29-1	CSVDRGTDTQYF
TRBV12-3/TRBV12-4	CASSPSNQPQHF
TRBV19	CATEGYPNYGYTF
TRBV7-3	CASSLVRSGTGNTGELFF
TRBV15	CATSRETGSAEAFF
TRBV7-6	CASSPDREPDQPQHF
TRBV4-2	CASSQDPGLSYNEQFF